What follows describes a single TCR beta chain. This entry belongs to a study of blood T cell repertoires in COVID-19. Across the whole study: Samples came from the United States, Italy and Spain, spanning acute and convalescent COVID-19.

As handled by the study authors: For nucleated cells, counts were estimated from reference gene primer amplification. Some clones are missing from TCRdb's copy, which holds only in-frame ones; the method was immunoSEQ multiplex PCR. The DNA gave D and trimming, while V, J and clone size come from that table. Counted here are approximately 200,000 clones, roughly 88% occurring once; the ten biggest clones make up roughly 1.5%. The V gene lost 1 base and the J gene lost 4 bases, with 5 bases spanning the gap. The CDR3 has 13 residues. CDR1 and CDR2 from the germline V gene are SGHNT and YENEEA. The sequence came from a man between 18 and 29 years old with active or convalescent COVID-19. The sample consisted of peripheral blood. The chain is built from TRBV11-3 and TRBJ2-1; D uncertain. The chain's CDR3 is CASSLAQYNEQFF. The DNA for the CDR3 is TGTGCCAGCAGCTTAGCCCAGTACAATGAGCAGTTCTTC.